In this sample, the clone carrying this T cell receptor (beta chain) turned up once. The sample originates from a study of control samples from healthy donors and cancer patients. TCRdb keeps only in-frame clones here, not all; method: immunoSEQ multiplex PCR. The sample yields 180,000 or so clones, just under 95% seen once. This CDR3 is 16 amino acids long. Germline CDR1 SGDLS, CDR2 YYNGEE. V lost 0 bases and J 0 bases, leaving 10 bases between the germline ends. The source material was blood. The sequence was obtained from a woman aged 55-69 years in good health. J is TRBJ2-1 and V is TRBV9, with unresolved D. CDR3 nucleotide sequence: TGTGCCAGCAGCGTAGGTTCTGGAGCCTCCTACAATGAGCAGTTCTTC. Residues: CASSVGSGASYNEQFF.